The text below deals with one TCR beta chain. These data come from a study of blood T cell repertoires in COVID-19. TCRdb's table, derived via immunoSEQ multiplex PCR, lists solely in-frame clones and lacks some. The table shows about 180,000 clones, with around 85% occurring only once. The CDR3 runs 15 residues. Germline V gene lookup returns CDR1 MNHEY and CDR2 SVGAGI. The V and J ends lost 3 bases and 3 bases, in that order; junction bases with no gene match: 3. This sequence originates from a man between 40 and 49 years old who had recovered from COVID-19. The V and J genes are TRBV6-5 and TRBJ2-5, with 11 positions matching TRBD2. Material: PBMCs or T cells enriched from blood (not recorded which). Here the CDR3 DNA reads TGTGCCAGCAGTTATGGGACTAGCGGCAAAGAGACCCAGTACTTC. This sequence encodes CASSYGTSGKETQYF.